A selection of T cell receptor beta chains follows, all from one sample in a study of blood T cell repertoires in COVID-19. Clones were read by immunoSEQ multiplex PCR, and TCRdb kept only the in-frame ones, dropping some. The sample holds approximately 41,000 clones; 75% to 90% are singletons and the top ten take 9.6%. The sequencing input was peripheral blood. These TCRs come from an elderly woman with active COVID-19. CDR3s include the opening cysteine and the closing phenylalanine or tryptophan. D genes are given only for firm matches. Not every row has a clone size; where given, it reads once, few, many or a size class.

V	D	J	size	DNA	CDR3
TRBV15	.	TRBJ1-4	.	TGTGCCACCAAAGTGGGGGCAGGGGCCCGAAAACTGTTTTTT	CATKVGAGARKLFF
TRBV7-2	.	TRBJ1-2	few	TGTGCCAGCAGCATTACTAACAGGGTCAGTGGCTACACCTTC	CASSITNRVSGYTF
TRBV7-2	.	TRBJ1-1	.	TGTGCCAGCAGCTCCACTATCGGGGGGGTGGCTTTCTTT	CASSSTIGGVAFF
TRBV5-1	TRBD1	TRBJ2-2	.	TGCGCCAGCAGCAAAGGGACAGCCACCGGGGAGCTGTTTTTT	CASSKGTATGELFF
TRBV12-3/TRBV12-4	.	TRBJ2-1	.	TGTGCCAGCAGCCCGAGCAATGAGCAGTTCTTC	CASSPSNEQFF
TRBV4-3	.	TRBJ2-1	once	TGCGCCAGCAGCCAAGATGGGAGGACCAACAATGAGCAGTTCTTC	CASSQDGRTNNEQFF
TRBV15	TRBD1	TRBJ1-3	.	TGTGCCACCAGCAGGGACAGGACCTCTGGAAACACCATATATTTT	CATSRDRTSGNTIYF
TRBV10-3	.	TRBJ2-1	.	TGTGCCATCAGTGAGTCGAACAGTAAGTCCTACAATGAGCAGTTCTTC	CAISESNSKSYNEQFF
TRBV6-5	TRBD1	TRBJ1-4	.	TGTGCCAGCGACAGGGGGCGTGAAAAACTGTTTTTT	CASDRGREKLFF
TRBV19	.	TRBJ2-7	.	TGTGCCAGTAGCCAGCCAGGGGCCGCTTCCCGCTCCTACGAGCAGTACTTC	CASSQPGAASRSYEQYF
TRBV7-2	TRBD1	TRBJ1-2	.	TGTGCCAGCAGCTTGACAGGGGACTATGGCTACACCTTC	CASSLTGDYGYTF
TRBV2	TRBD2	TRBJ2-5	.	TGTGCCAGCGGGAGGCAGGGAGGGTTGGAGACCCAGTACTTC	CASGRQGGLETQYF
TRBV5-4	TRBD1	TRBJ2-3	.	TGTGCCAGCAGCACCTGGGGACAGGTCAGCACAGATACGCAGTATTTT	CASSTWGQVSTDTQYF
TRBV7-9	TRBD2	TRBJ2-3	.	TGTGCCAGCAGCACACTGACTAGCCCAGATACGCAGTATTTT	CASSTLTSPDTQYF
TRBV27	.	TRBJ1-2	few	TGTGCCAGCAGTCCGGGACATGCCATTGGCTACACCTTC	CASSPGHAIGYTF
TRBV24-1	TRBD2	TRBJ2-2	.	TGTGCCACCAGTGACCCACTAGCGGGGGGATACACCGGGGAGCTGTTTTTT	CATSDPLAGGYTGELFF
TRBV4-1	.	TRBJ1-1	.	TGCGCCAGCAGCCCAACTCCTTTTAATGAAGCTTTCTTT	CASSPTPFNEAFF
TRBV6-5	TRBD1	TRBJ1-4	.	TGTGCCAGCAGATCTACAGGGGCGCGAGGTGAAAAACTGTTTTTT	CASRSTGARGEKLFF
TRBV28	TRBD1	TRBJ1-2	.	TGTGCCAGCAGTTTGGGGACAGGGAGCGGCTACACCTTC	CASSLGTGSGYTF
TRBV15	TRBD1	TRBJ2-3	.	TGTGCCACCAGCGGTCGGGACAGGTACACAGATACGCAGTATTTT	CATSGRDRYTDTQYF
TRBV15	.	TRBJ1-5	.	TGTGCCACCAGCAGAGATTCGTTCCCGGCGGGGCAGCCCCAGCATTTT	CATSRDSFPAGQPQHF
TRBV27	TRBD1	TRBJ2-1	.	TGTGCCAGCAGTCCTCGACAGGGGGGAAACAATGAGCAGTTCTTC	CASSPRQGGNNEQFF
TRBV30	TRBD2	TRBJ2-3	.	TGTGCCTGGATAAGCGGGAGGGGTATGAGCACAGATACGCAGTATTTT	CAWISGRGMSTDTQYF
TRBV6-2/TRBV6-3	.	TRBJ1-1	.	TGTGCCAGCAGTTACTCGGCGGGACGGGTGAACACTGAAGCTTTCTTT	CASSYSAGRVNTEAFF
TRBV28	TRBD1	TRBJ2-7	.	TGTGCCAGCAGTTTATCAGGGGGCCCCGTCTACGAGCAGTACTTC	CASSLSGGPVYEQYF
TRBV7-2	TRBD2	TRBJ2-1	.	TGTGCCAGCAGCTTAGGGGGGACTAGCGAGAACAATGAGCAGTTCTTC	CASSLGGTSENNEQFF
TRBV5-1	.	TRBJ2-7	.	TGCGCCAGCAGCTTGGATGGAGGGTCCTACGAGCAGTACTTC	CASSLDGGSYEQYF
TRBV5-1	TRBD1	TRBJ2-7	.	TGCGCCAGCAGCTTGGACAGGGGGTACGAGCAGTACTTC	CASSLDRGYEQYF
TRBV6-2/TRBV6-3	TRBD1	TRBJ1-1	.	TGTGCCAGCAGCCTAGGGACAGGGAACACTGAAGCTTTCTTT	CASSLGTGNTEAFF
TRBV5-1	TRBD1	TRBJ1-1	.	TGCGCCAGCAGCATGGGACAGGGGGTAACTGAAGCTTTCTTT	CASSMGQGVTEAFF
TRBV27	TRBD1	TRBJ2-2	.	TGTGCCAGCAGGCCTGCAGGGGGCCGGAACACCGGGGAGCTGTTTTTT	CASRPAGGRNTGELFF
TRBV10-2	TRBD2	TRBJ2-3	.	TGCGCCAGCAAATTAGCGGGGGACAGCACAGATACGCAGTATTTT	CASKLAGDSTDTQYF
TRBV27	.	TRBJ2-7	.	TGTGCCAGCAGTTCTGCGGGCCGCTCCTACGAGCAGTACTTC	CASSSAGRSYEQYF
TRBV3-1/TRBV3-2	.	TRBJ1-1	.	TGTGCCAGCAGCCAAGATGGCTGGCAGAACACTGAAGCTTTCTTT	CASSQDGWQNTEAFF
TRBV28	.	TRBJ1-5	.	TGTGCCAGCGGACATCAAACAGGGAGTAGTCAGCCCCAGCATTTT	CASGHQTGSSQPQHF
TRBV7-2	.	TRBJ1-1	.	TGTGCCAGCACCAAAATGAACACTGAAGCTTTCTTT	CASTKMNTEAFF
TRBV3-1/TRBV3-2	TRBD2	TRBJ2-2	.	TGTGCCACTAGGGGAGGGGCGGAGCTGTTTTTT	CATRGGAELFF
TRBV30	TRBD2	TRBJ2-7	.	TGTGCCTGGAGTTTCGCTAGCGGGGGCTTACGATTC	CAWSFASGGLRF
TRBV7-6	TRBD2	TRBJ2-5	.	TGTGCCAGCAGCTTCGGGGGGGCCTTTGAGACCCAGTACTTC	CASSFGGAFETQYF
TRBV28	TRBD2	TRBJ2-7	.	TGTGCCAGCAGTGAGACTAGCGGGGGGTCCTACGAGCAGTACTTC	CASSETSGGSYEQYF
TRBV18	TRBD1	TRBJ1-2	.	TGTGCCAGCTCACCACTAAGCCGCAAAACAGGGGGCGGGAAGGATGGCTACACCTTC	CASSPLSRKTGGGKDGYTF
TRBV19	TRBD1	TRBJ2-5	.	TGTGCCAGTAGTGTCCGGGACAGCAAAGAGACCCAGTACTTC	CASSVRDSKETQYF
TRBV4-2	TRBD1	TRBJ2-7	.	TGTGCCAGCAGCACTCTCAGGGGGTCGGGGCGGGAGCAGTACTTC	CASSTLRGSGREQYF
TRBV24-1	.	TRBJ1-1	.	TGTGCCACCAGTGATTCCGGCACTGAAGCTTTCTTT	CATSDSGTEAFF
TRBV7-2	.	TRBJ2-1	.	TGTGCCAGCAGCTCGGGAAGTCCGTTCTTC	CASSSGSPFF
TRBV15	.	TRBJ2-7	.	TGTGCCACCAGCAGACTTCGTTTTTCCGGCGAGCAGTACTTC	CATSRLRFSGEQYF
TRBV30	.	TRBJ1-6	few	TGTGCCTGGAGCAGGCCCACCTATAATTCACCCCTCCACTTT	CAWSRPTYNSPLHF
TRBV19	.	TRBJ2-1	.	TGTGCCAGTAGTCGTATCCTGCGGAATGAGCAGTTCTTC	CASSRILRNEQFF
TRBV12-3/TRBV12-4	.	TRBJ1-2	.	TGTGCCAGCAGTTTAACGTCGGATGGCTACACCTTC	CASSLTSDGYTF
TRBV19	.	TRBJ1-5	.	TGTGCCAGTAGTAAAGGCCGGGAAAATCAGCCCCAGCATTTT	CASSKGRENQPQHF
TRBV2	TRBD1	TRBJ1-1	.	TGTGCCAATCGGGACAGTGGTGAGGCTTTCTTT	CANRDSGEAFF
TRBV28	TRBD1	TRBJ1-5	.	TGTGCCAGCAGTTTTCCCACAGGGGCGTCGCAGCCCCAGCATTTT	CASSFPTGASQPQHF
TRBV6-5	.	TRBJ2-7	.	TGTGCCAGCAGTTACTCGGCGGGTCCCTACGAGCAGTACTTC	CASSYSAGPYEQYF